Sequencing of this T cell receptor (beta chain) was carried out in a study of blood T cell repertoires in COVID-19. For the study at large: Samples representing acute and convalescent COVID-19 were sourced from the United States, Italy and Spain. From T cells, B-cell-depleted T cells, or PBMCs came the material, which was cDNA or gDNA.

Clones were sequenced by immunoSEQ multiplex PCR, and TCRdb holds only the in-frame ones, with some missing. This sample yields 4,500 to 6,000 clones, of which approximately 70% are seen a single time; more than 35% belongs to the top ten. The CDR3 is 14 residues long. Trimming took 8 bases from V and 4 from J, leaving 17 bases between them. The V gene's germline CDR1 is MNHEY and CDR2 SVGAGI. The chain has TRBV6-5 and TRBJ1-1; perhaps TRBD1 as D (6 bases). The material sequenced was peripheral blood. The clonotype originates from a human donor in a cohort sampled during active COVID-19. CDR3 sequence: CASEGHSGITEAFF. CDR3 sequence (DNA): TGTGCCAGCGAGGGACACTCGGGGATCACTGAAGCTTTCTTT.